These 2 T cell receptor beta chains came from one sample sequenced in a study of T cell repertoires in cytomegalovirus infection (dated by TCRdb to the late 2010s). These receptors have no identified antigens. The data were produced on an Illumina HiSeq 1500. TCRdb applied fastp at Q25 and MiXCR to the public reads, then kept only in-frame beta chains. Records with the same CDR3 protein are collapsed into one entry carrying the most frequent genes and DNA. The sample has approximately 910,000 distinct CDR3 sequences on record, approximately 32% of them singletons. The top ten constitute around 15% of the sample. The sample's treatment or condition label, in plain terms: in vitro stimulation with specific CMV peptide epitopes to enrich CMV-specific T cells. Here the sequenced sample was cultured CD8+ T cells from PBMCs, taken from culture after CMV antigen stimulation. These receptors were obtained from a human donor in good health (CMV status not recorded). Some clones in this sample may be carry-over from other donors' samples.

The CDR3 DNA reads TGCAGTGCTAGATCCGGACAGGGGCGGAATGAGCAGTTCTTC. Translating gives CSARSGQGRNEQFF. This chain joins TRBV20-1 and TRBJ2-1; 9 nucleotides match TRBD1. The CDR3 runs 14 residues. CDR1 is DFQATT, CDR2 SNEGSKA, per germline (reference sequence). V lost 2 bases, J lost 7 bases, and 6 bases stayed unmatched.

The chain links TRBV27 to TRBJ2-7; 9 bases line up with TRBD2. J gave up 1 base and V 5 bases, and 6 bases lay outside the gene matches. CDR1 and CDR2 from the germline V gene are MNHEY and SMNVEV (reference sequence). The CDR3 extends over 15 amino acids. Here the CDR3 reads CASSRSGGGSYEQYF. CDR3 sequence (DNA): TGTGCCAGCAGTCGTAGCGGGGGTGGTTCCTACGAGCAGTACTTC.